This TCR beta chain was sequenced for a study of PD-L1 blockade in urothelial cancer. Overall study context: Patients began atezolizumab, 1,200 mg intravenously every 3 weeks, at some point between 2012 and 2014. Findings and caveats of the study: Better survival was predicted by below-median pretreatment blood TCR clonality. Stronger expansion of tumor-associated clones in blood at 3 weeks distinguished durable-benefit patients.

Assay: immunoSEQ multiplex PCR; the TCRdb copy retains only in-frame clones and omits some. The top ten hold about 3.3% of the sample, which has over 40,000 clones, almost 85% seen once. The patients' disease, urothelial carcinoma, was locally advanced or metastatic. With 6 bases clipped from V and 5 bases from J, the junction kept 10 bases outside the gene matches. The CDR3 runs to 16 residues. The germline gives CDR1 MNHEY, CDR2 SMNVEV (reference sequence). About this clone: The antigen is not known.

This clonotype was sampled from a man in his 70s with urothelial cancer. The chain joins TRBV27 to TRBJ2-7, with TRBD2 matching over 13 bases. The input for sequencing was PBMCs, taken around atezolizumab (anti-PD-L1) treatment. CDR3 nucleotide sequence: TGTGCCAGCAGCTCCCGGGGACTAGCGGGAATCAACGAGCAGTACTTC. It codes for CASSSRGLAGINEQYF.